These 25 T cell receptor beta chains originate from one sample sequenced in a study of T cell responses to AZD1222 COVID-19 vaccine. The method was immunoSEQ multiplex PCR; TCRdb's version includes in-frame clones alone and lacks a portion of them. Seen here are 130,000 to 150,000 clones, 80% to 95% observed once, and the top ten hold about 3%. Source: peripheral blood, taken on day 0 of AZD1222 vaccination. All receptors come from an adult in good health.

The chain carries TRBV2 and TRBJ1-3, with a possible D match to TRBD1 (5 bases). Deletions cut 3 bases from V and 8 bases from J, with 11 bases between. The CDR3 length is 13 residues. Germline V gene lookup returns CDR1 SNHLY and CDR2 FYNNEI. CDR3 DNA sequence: TGTGCCAGCAGTGAGGGACTGACGTACACCATATATTTT. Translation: CASSEGLTYTIYF.

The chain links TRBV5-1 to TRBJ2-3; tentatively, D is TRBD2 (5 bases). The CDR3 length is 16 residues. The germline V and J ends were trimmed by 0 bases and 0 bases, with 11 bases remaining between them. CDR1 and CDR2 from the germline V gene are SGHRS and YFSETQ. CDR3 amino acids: CASSLGQRQSTDTQYF. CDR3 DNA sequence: TGCGCCAGCAGCTTGGGCCAGCGGCAGAGCACAGATACGCAGTATTTT.

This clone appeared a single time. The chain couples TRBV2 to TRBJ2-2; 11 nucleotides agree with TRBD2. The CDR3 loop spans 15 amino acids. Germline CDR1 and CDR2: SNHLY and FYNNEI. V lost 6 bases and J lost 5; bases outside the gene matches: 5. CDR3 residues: CASSELAGATGELFF. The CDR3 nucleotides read TGTGCCAGCAGCGAACTAGCGGGAGCTACCGGGGAGCTGTTTTTT. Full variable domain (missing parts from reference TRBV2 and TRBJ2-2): EPEVTQTPSHQVTQMGQEVILRCVPISNHLYFYWYRQILGQKVEFLVSFYNNEISEKSEIFDDQFSVERPDGSNFTLKIRSTKLEDSAMYFCASSELAGATGELFFGEGSRLTVL.

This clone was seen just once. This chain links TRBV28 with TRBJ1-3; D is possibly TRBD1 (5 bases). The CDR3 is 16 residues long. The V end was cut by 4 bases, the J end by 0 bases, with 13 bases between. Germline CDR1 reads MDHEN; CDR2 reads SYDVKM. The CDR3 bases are TGTGCCAGCAGTTACAGGAAGCTAATCTCTGGAAACACCATATATTTT. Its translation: CASSYRKLISGNTIYF.

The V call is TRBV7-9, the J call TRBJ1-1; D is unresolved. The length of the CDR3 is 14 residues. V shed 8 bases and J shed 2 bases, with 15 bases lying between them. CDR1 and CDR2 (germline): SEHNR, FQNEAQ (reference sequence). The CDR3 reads CASVLGDGNTEAFF. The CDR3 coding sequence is TGTGCCAGCGTTCTTGGGGATGGAAACACTGAAGCTTTCTTT.

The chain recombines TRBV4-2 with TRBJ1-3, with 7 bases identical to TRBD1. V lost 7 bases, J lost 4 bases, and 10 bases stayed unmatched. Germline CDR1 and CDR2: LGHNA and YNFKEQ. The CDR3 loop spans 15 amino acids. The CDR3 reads CASTPRQGSGNTIYF. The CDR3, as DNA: TGTGCCAGCACCCCCCGACAGGGATCAGGAAACACCATATATTTT.

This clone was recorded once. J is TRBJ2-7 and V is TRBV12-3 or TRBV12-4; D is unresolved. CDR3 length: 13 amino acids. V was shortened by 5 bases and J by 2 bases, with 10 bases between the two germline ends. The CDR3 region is CASSPDGPYEQYF. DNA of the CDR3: TGTGCCAGCAGTCCCGATGGGCCCTACGAGCAGTACTTC.

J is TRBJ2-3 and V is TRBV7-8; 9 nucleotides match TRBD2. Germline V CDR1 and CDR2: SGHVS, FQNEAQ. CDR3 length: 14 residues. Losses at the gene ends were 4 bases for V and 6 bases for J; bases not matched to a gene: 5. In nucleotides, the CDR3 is TGTGCCAGCAGCTCGTGGCGGGGGGGTGATACGCAGTATTTT. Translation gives CASSSWRGGDTQYF.

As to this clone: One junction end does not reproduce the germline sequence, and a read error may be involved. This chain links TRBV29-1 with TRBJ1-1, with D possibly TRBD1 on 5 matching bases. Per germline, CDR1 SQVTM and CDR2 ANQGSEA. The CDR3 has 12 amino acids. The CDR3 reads CSVAKDGTEAFF. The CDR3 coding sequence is TGCAGCGTCGCGAAGGATGGGACTGAAGCTTTTTTT.

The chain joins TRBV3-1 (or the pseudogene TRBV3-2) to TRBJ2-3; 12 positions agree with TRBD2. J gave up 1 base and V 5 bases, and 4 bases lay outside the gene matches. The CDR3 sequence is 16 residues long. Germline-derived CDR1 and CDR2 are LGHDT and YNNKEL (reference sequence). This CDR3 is CASSLGTSGRTDTQYF. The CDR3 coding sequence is TGTGCCAGCAGCTTAGGGACTAGCGGGCGCACAGATACGCAGTATTTT.

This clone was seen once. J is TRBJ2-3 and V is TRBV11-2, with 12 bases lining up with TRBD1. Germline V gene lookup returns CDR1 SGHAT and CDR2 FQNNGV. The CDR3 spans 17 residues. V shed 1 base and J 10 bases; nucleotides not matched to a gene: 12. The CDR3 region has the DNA TGTGCCAGCAGCTTAGCCTCGGGACAGGGGGCACGTTCTGCGCAGTATTTT. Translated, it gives CASSLASGQGARSAQYF.

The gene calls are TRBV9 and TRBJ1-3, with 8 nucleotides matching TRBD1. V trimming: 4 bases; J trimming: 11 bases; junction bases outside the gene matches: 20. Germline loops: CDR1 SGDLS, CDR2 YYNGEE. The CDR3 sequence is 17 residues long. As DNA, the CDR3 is TGTGCCAGCAGCCCGCGGTCAGGCAGGGGGCGATTCGAGGCCATATATTTT. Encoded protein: CASSPRSGRGRFEAIYF.

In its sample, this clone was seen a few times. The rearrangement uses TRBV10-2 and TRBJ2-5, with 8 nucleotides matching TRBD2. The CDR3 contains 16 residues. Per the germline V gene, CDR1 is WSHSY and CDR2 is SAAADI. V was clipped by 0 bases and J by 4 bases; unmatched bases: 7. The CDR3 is CASSESGGALVETQYF. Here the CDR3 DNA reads TGCGCCAGCAGTGAGTCCGGGGGGGCTCTTGTAGAGACCCAGTACTTC.

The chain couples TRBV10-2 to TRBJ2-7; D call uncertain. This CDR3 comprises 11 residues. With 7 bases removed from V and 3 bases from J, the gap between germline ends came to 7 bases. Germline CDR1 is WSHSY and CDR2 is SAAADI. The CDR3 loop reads CASKDGYEQYF. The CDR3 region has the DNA TGCGCCAGCAAGGACGGCTACGAGCAGTACTTC.

The CDR3 reads CASSEMRTVNYGYTF. In DNA form, the CDR3 reads TGTGCCAGCAGTGAAATGAGGACAGTGAACTATGGCTACACCTTC. The chain recombines TRBV6-1 with TRBJ1-2; possibly TRBD1 for D (6 bases). The germline V and J ends were trimmed by 2 bases and 2 bases, with 12 bases remaining between them. Germline CDR1 is MNHNS and CDR2 is SASEGT. The CDR3 is made up of 15 amino acids.

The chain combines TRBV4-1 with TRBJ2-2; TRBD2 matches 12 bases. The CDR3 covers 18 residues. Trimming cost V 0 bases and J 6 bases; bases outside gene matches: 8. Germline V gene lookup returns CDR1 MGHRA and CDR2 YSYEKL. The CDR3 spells CASSQDRTSGRKPGELFF. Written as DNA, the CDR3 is TGCGCCAGCAGCCAAGATCGAACTAGCGGGAGGAAGCCCGGGGAGCTGTTTTTT.

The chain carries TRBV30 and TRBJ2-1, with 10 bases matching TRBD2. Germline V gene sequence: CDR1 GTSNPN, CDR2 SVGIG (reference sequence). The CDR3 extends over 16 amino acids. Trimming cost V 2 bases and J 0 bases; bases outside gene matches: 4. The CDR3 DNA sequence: TGTGCCTGGAGTCGACTAGCGGGTGACTCCTACAATGAGCAGTTCTTC. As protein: CAWSRLAGDSYNEQFF.

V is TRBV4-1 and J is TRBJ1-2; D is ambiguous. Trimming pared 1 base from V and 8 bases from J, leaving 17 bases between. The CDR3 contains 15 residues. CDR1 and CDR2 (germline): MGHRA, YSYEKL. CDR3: CASSQGTAAAGGYTF. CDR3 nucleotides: TGCGCCAGCAGCCAAGGGACGGCGGCAGCGGGAGGCTACACCTTC.

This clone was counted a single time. CDR3 in amino acids: CASSQDRPSGNTIYF. The CDR3 DNA sequence: TGTGCCAGCAGCCAAGATAGACCTTCTGGAAACACCATATATTTT. V and J are TRBV3-1 (or the pseudogene TRBV3-2) and TRBJ1-3; D remains ambiguous. The CDR3 loop spans 15 amino acids. Trimming left V 0 bases short and J 1 base short, with 7 bases between. CDR1 is LGHDT, CDR2 YNNKEL, per germline (reference sequence).

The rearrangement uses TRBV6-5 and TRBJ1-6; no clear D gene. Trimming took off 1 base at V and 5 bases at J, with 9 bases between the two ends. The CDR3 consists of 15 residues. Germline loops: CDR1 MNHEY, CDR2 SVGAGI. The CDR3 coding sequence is TGTGCCAGCAGTTACTTGGGCGGGGATAATTCACCCCTCCACTTT. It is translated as CASSYLGGDNSPLHF.

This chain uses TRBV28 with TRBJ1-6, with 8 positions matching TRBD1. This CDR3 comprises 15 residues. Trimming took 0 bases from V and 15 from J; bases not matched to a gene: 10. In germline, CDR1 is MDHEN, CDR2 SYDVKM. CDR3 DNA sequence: TGTGCCAGCAGTTTATGGACAGGGGCCCGAGGGGGCCTCCACTTT. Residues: CASSLWTGARGGLHF. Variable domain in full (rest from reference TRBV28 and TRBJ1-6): DVKVTQSSRYLVKRTGEKVFLECVQDMDHENMFWYRQDPGLGLRLIYFSYDVKMKEKGDIPEGYSVSREKKERFSLILESASTNQTSMYLCASSLWTGARGGLHFGNGTRLTVT.

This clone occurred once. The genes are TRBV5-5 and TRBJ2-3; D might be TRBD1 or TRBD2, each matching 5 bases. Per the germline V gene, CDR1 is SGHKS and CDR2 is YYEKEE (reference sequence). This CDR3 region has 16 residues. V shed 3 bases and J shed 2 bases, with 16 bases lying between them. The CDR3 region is CASSSTTGPSTDTQYF. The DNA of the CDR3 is TGTGCCAGCAGCTCAACCACGGGACCCTCCACAGATACGCAGTATTTT.

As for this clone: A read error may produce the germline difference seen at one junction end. The CDR3 loop reads CASSPNIGSDPNTDAFF. DNA of the CDR3: TGTGCCAGCTCACCAAACATAGGGTCAGACCCGAACACTGACGCTTTCTTT. This chain connects TRBV18 to TRBJ1-1; D call uncertain. CDR1 and CDR2 from the germline V gene are KGHSH and LQKENI. This CDR3 is built from 17 residues.

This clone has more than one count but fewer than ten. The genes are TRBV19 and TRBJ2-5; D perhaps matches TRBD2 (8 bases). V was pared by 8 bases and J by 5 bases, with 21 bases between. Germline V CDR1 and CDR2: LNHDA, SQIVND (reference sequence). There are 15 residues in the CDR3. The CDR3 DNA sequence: TGTGCCAGTCAGGGGGTAGCGGGATATAGGGAGACCCAGTACTTC. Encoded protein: CASQGVAGYRETQYF.

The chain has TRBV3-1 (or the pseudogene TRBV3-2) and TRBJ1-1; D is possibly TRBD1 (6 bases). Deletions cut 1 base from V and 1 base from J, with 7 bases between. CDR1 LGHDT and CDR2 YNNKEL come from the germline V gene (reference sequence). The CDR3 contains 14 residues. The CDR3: CASSQGTENTEAFF. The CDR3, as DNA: TGTGCCAGCAGCCAAGGGACAGAGAACACTGAAGCTTTCTTT.